The present TCR beta chain was sequenced within a study of CD8+ T cells in alopecia areata. Germline V CDR1 and CDR2: MGHRA, YSYEKL. The germline V and J ends were trimmed by 6 bases and 1 base, with 9 bases remaining between them. The CDR3 has 13 residues. This clone came up a few times. Other nucleotide sequences in the sample specify the same CDR3. Reverse transcription of extracted RNA yielded cDNA, which provided the sequencing template. The method was immunoSEQ multiplex PCR; TCRdb's version includes in-frame clones alone and lacks a portion of them. The data contain 110,000 or so clones, around two fifths of them singletons. Separation by sorting yielded CD4+ and CD8+ T cells from PBMCs.

The sequenced sample was CD4+ T cells sorted from blood. This rearrangement joins TRBV4-1 to TRBJ2-5, with D perhaps TRBD1 or TRBD2 (5 bases each). This clonotype was obtained from a human donor with alopecia areata. The DNA of the CDR3 is TGCGCCAGCAGTAGGGGACCCCAAGAGACCCAGTACTTC. Its translation is CASSRGPQETQYF.